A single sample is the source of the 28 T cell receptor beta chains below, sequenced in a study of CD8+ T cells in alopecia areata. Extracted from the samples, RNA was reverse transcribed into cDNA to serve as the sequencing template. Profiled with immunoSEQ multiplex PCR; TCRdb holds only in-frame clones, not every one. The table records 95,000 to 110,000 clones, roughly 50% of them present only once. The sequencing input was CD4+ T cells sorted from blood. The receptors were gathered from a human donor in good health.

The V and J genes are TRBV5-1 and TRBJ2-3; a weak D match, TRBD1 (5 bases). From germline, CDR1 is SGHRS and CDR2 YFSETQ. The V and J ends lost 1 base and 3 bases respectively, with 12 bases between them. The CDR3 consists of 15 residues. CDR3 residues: CASSLTGHSTDTQYF. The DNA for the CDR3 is TGCGCCAGCAGCTTGACAGGTCACAGTACAGATACGCAGTATTTT.

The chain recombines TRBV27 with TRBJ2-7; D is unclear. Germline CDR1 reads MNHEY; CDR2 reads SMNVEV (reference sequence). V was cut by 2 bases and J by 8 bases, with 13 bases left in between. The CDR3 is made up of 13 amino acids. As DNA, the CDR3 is TGTGCCAGCAGTTTAAGTAACCTGCAGCAGCAGTACTTC. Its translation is CASSLSNLQQQYF.

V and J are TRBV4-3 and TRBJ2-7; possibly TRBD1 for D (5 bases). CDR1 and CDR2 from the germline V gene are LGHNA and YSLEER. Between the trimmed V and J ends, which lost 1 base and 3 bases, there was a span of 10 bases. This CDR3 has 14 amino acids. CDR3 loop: CASSQVAGNYEQYF. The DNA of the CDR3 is TGCGCCAGCAGCCAAGTCGCAGGGAACTACGAGCAGTACTTC.

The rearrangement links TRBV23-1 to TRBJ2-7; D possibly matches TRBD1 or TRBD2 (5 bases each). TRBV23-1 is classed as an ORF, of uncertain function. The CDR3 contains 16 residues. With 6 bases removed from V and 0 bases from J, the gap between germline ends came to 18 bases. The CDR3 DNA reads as TGCGCCAGCAGGGCCGTCGGCGAGGGGATCTCCTACGAGCAGTACTTC. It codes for CASRAVGEGISYEQYF.

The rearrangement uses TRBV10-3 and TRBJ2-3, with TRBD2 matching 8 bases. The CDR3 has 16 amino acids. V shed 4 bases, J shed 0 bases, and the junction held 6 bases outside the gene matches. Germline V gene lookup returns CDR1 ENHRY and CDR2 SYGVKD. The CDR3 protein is CAISGNSGVSTDTQYF. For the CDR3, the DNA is TGTGCCATCAGTGGAAATAGCGGGGTTAGCACAGATACGCAGTATTTT.

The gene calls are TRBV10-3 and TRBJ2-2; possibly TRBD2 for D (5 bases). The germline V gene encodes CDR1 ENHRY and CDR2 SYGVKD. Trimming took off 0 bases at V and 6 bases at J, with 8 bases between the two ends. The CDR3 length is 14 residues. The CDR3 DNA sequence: TGTGCCATCAGTGAGTCCAAGGGAGCCGGGGAGCTGTTTTTT. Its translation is CAISESKGAGELFF.

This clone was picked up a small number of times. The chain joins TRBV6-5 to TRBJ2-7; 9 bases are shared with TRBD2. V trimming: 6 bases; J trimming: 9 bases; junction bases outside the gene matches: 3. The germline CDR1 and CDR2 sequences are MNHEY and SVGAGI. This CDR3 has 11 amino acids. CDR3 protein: CASRLAGRQYF. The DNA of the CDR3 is TGTGCCAGCAGGCTAGCGGGGCGGCAGTACTTC.

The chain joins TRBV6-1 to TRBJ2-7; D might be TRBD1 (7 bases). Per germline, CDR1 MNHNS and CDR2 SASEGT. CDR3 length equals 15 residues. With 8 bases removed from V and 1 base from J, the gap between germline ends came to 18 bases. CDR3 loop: CASQNPAGGSYEQYF. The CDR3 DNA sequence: TGTGCCAGCCAAAACCCAGCAGGGGGGTCCTACGAGCAGTACTTC.

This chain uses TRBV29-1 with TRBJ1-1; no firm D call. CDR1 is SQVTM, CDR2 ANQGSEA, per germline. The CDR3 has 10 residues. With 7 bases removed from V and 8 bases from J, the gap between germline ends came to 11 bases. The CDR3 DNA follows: TGCAGCGCTCAACCGGGAGAAGCTTTCTTT. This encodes CSAQPGEAFF.

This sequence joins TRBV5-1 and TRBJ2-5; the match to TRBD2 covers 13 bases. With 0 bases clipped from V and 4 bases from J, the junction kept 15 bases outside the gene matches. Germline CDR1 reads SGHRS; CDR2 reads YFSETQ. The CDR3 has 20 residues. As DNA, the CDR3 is TGCGCCAGCAGCTTGGTACCATACGGACTAGCGGGGGATCCTTCAGAGACCCAGTACTTC. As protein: CASSLVPYGLAGDPSETQYF.

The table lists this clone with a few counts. CDR3 amino acids: CASSFRERMANEKLFF. In DNA form, the CDR3 reads TGTGCCAGCAGTTTCCGGGAAAGAATGGCTAATGAAAAACTGTTTTTT. V and J are TRBV28 and TRBJ1-4, with D uncertain. The germline V gene encodes CDR1 MDHEN and CDR2 SYDVKM. V dropped 3 bases and J dropped 3 bases, with 14 bases sitting between them. The CDR3 runs to 16 residues.

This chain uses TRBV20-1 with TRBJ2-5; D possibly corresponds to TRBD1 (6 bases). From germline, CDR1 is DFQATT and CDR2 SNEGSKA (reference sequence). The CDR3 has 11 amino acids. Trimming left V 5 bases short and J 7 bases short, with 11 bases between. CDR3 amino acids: CSALTGATQYF. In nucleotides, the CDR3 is TGCAGTGCTCTGACAGGCGCGACCCAGTACTTC.

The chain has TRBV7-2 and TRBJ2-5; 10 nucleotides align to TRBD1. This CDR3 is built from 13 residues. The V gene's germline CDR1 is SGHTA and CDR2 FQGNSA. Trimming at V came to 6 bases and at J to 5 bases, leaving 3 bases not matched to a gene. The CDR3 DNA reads TGTGCCAGCAGTCAGGACAGGGGGGAGACCCAGTACTTC. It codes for CASSQDRGETQYF.

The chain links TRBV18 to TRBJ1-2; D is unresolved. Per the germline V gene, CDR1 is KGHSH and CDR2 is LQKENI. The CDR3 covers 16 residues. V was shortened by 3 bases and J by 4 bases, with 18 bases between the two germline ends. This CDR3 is CASSPRSGSAVYGYTF. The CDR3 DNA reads TGTGCCAGCTCACCTCGCTCGGGGTCCGCGGTCTATGGCTACACCTTC.

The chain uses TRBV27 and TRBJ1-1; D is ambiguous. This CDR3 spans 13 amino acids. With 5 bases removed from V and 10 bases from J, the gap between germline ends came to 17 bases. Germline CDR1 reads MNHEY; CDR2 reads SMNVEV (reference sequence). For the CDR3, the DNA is TGTGCCAGCAGTGAAACTCCTCAGTCCCCAGCTTTCTTT. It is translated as CASSETPQSPAFF.

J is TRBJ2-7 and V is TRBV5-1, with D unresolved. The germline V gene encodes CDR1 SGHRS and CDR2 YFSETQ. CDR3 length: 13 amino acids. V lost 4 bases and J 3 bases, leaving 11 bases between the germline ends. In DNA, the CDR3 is TGCGCCAGCAGCGGAACGCACTACTACGAGCAGTACTTC. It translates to CASSGTHYYEQYF.

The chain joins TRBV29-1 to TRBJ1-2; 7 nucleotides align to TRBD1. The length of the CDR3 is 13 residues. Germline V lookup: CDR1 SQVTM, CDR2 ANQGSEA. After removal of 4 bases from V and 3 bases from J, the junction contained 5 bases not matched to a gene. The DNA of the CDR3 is TGCAGCGTTGCAGGGGGAGATTACTATGGCTACACCTTC. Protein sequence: CSVAGGDYYGYTF. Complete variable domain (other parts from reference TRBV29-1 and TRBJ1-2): SAVISQKPSRDICQRGTSLTIQCQVDSQVTMMFWYRQQPGQSLTLIATANQGSEATYESGFVIDKFPISRPNLTFSTLTVSNMSPEDSSIYLCSVAGGDYYGYTFGSGTRLTVV.

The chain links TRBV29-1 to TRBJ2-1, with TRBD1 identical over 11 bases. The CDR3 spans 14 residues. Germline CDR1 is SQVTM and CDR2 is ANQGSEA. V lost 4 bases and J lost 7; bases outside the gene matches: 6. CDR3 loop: CSVGRTGGGNEQFF. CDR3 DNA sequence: TGCAGCGTTGGAAGGACAGGGGGCGGGAATGAGCAGTTCTTC.

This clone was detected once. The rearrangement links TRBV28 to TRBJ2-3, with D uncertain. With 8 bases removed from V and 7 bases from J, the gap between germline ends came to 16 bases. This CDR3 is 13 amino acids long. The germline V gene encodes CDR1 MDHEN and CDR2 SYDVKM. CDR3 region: CASLNPGRHTQYF. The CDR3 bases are TGTGCCAGCCTAAATCCGGGCAGACATACGCAGTATTTT.

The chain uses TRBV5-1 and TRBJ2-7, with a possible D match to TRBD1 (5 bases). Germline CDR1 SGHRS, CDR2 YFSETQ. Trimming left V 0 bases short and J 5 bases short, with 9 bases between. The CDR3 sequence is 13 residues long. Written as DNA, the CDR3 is TGCGCCAGCAGCTTGGGACAGTTCCACGAGCAGTACTTC. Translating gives CASSLGQFHEQYF. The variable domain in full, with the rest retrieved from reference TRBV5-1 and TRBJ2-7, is KAGVTQTPRYLIKTRGQQVTLSCSPISGHRSVSWYQQTPGQGLQFLFEYFSETQRNKGNFPGRFSGRQFSNSRSEMNVSTLELGDSALYLCASSLGQFHEQYFGPGTRLTVT.

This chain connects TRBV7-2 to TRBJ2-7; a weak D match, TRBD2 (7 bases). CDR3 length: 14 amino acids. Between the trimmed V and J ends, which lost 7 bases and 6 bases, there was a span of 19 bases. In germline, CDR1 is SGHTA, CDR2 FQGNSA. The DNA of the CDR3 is TGTGCCAGCACCAGGGGAGCGGGGTATGGCGAGCAGTACTTC. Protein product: CASTRGAGYGEQYF. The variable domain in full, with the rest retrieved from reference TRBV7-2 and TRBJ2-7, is GAGVSQSPSNKVTEKGKDVELRCDPISGHTALYWYRQSLGQGLEFLIYFQGNSAPDKSGLPSDRFSAERTGGSVSTLTIQRTQQEDSAVYLCASTRGAGYGEQYFGPGTRLTVT.

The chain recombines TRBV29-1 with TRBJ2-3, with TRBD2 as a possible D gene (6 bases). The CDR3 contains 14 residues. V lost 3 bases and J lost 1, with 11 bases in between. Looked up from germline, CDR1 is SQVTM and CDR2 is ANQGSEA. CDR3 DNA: TGCAGCGTTGAGCTTCAGCGGGGCACAGATACGCAGTATTTT. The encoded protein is CSVELQRGTDTQYF.

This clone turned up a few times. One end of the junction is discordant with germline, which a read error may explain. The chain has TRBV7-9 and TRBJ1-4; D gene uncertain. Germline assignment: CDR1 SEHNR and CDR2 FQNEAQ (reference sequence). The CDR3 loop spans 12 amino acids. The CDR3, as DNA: TGTGCCAGCAGCTATGACGGTGAAGAACTGTTTTTT. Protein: CASSYDGEELFF.

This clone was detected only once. CDR3: CASSEGDYHTDTQYF. The DNA of the CDR3 is TGTGCCAGCAGTGAAGGCGACTATCACACAGATACGCAGTATTTT. The chain joins TRBV2 to TRBJ2-3, with D maybe TRBD2 (5 bases). This CDR3 has 15 residues. Trimming removed 1 base from V and 2 bases from J, with 10 bases in between. CDR1 and CDR2 (germline): SNHLY, FYNNEI.

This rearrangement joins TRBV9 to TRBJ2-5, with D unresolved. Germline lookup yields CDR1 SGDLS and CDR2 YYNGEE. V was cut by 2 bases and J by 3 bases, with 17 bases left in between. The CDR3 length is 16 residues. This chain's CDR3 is CASSVGYRLEEETQYF. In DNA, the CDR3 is TGTGCCAGCAGCGTGGGCTACCGACTTGAGGAAGAGACCCAGTACTTC.

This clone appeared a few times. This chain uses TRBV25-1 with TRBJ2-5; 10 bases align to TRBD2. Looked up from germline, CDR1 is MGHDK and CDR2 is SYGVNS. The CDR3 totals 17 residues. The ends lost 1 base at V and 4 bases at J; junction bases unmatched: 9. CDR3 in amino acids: CASSESIVAGGPETQYF. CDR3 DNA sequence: TGTGCCAGCAGTGAATCTATTGTAGCGGGGGGCCCAGAGACCCAGTACTTC.

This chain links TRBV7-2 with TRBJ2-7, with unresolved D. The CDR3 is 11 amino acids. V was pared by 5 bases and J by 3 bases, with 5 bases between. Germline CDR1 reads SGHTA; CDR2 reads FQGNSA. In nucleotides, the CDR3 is TGTGCCAGCAGCCCGGACTACGAGCAGTACTTC. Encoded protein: CASSPDYEQYF.

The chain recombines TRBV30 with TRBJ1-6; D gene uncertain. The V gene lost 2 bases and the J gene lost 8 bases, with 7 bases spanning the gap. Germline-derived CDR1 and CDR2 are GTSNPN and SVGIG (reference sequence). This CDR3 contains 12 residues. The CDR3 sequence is CAWSQTDSPLHF. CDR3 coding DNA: TGTGCCTGGAGTCAGACCGATTCACCCCTCCACTTT.